Presented here are 16 T cell receptor beta chains from one specimen sequenced in a study of regulatory T cells in long-lasting Graves disease (dated by TCRdb to the early 2020s). The library relied on multiplex PCR. TCRdb names Illumina HiSeq 4000 as the instrument used. To build TCR beta libraries, CDR3 regions were amplified by Arm-PCR using iRepertoire HTBI primers. TCRdb passed the public sequencing reads through fastp at Q25 and MiXCR, retaining productive beta sequences. When rows share a CDR3 protein, they turn into one entry using the most common DNA and genes. Counted in this sample were 530,000 or so distinct CDR3 sequences; roughly a sixth of them appeared once. The leading ten clones occupy around 12% of the sample. Read against the paper, the sample's time point label means: newly diagnosed GD, antithyroid drugs for less than 3 months. For both TCR sequencing and RNA sequencing, RNA was extracted from PBMCs using TRIzol.

These sequences were also reported in another study, on T cells in Graves' hyperthyroidism and ophthalmopathy.

The input for sequencing was peripheral blood mononuclear cells (PBMCs), taken at new diagnosis, from a patient treated with antithyroid drugs. The origin of the receptors is a man younger than 30 with Graves disease. Donor details come from another sample of the same person, matched by shared clones.

This clonotype has a count of ten or more. The chain links TRBV3-1 to TRBJ1-2; D gene ambiguous. The V gene's germline CDR1 is LGHDT and CDR2 YNNKEL (reference sequence). The CDR3 is made up of 11 amino acids. The V end was cut by 5 bases, the J end by 4 bases, with 5 bases between. The CDR3 DNA sequence: TGTGCCAGCAGCGTTGGCTATGGCTACACCTTC. Amino acids: CASSVGYGYTF.

This clonotype occurred many times. The chain recombines TRBV20-1 with TRBJ2-7; weak D call: TRBD2 (7 bases). Trimming left V 3 bases short and J 3 bases short, with 12 bases between. Looked up from germline, CDR1 is DFQATT and CDR2 is SNEGSKA (reference sequence). There are 13 residues in the CDR3. CDR3 in DNA: TGCAGTGCTAGGGAGGGGGGGGACTACGAGCAGTACTTC. Translation gives CSAREGGDYEQYF.

The V gene is TRBV24-1, the J gene TRBJ1-5, with 8 positions matching TRBD1. The CDR3 loop spans 14 amino acids. The V gene's germline CDR1 is KGHDR and CDR2 SFDVKD. The ends lost 6 bases at V and 3 bases at J; junction bases unmatched: 3. CDR3 loop: CATSRTGPNQPQHF. DNA for the CDR3: TGTGCCACCAGTCGGACAGGGCCCAATCAGCCCCAGCATTTT.

There are many counts of this clonotype. This chain links TRBV2 with TRBJ2-3; D is uncertain. Trimming stripped 5 bases from V and 2 bases from J, with 5 bases between. CDR1 is SNHLY, CDR2 FYNNEI, per germline. The CDR3 contains 12 residues. CDR3 region: CASSKNTDTQYF. Written as DNA, the CDR3 is TGTGCCAGCAGTAAAAACACAGATACGCAGTATTTT.

This chain uses TRBV12-3 or TRBV12-4 with TRBJ1-2, with 7 bases matching TRBD1. CDR3 length: 16 residues. The V gene end was trimmed by 6 bases and the J gene end by 4 bases; junction bases not matched to a gene: 14. CDR3 nucleotides: TGTGCCAGCAGACGGGACAGTTGGAGGGGGTTCTATGGCTACACCTTC. It is translated as CASRRDSWRGFYGYTF.

This clonotype was counted many times. The chain has TRBV6-1 and TRBJ2-1, with a weak D call TRBD2 (6 bases). The CDR3 loop spans 15 amino acids. V lost 10 bases and J 7 bases, leaving 23 bases between the germline ends. Looked up from germline, CDR1 is MNHNS and CDR2 is SASEGT. CDR3 DNA sequence: TGTGCCACCGAAGTGAAAAGAGGAGGGTGGAATGAGCAGTTCTTC. It yields the protein CATEVKRGGWNEQFF.

This chain connects TRBV7-9 to TRBJ2-1; 9 positions match TRBD2. Near its end, the DNA agrees better with TRBJ2-7, so the J call may be wrong. CDR3 length equals 14 residues. Germline V gives CDR1 SEHNR, CDR2 FQNEAQ (reference sequence). The CDR3 coding sequence is TGTGCCAGCAGCTGGGGACTAGCAGGCAATGAGCAGTACTTC. Its translation: CASSWGLAGNEQYF.

This clonotype was seen many times. The J gene is TRBJ2-5, the V gene TRBV2; D is undetermined. The CDR3 is 17 residues long. Germline V gene lookup returns CDR1 SNHLY and CDR2 FYNNEI. The V end was cut by 2 bases, the J end by 0 bases, with 16 bases between. This CDR3 is CASSETVESRHQETQYF. CDR3 in DNA: TGTGCCAGCAGTGAAACTGTGGAATCTAGACACCAAGAGACCCAGTACTTC.

In its sample, this clonotype was seen a few times. The genes are TRBV5-1 and TRBJ1-1; unclear D gene. Germline V gene data show CDR1 as SGHRS and CDR2 as YFSETQ. This CDR3 is built from 19 residues. V shed 0 bases and J shed 3 bases, with 24 bases lying between them. The CDR3 bases are TGCGCCAGCAGCTTGGCCGATTACCGTGCCCGGGGAGAATACACTGAAGCTTTCTTT. Protein product: CASSLADYRARGEYTEAFF.

This clonotype has only a few counts. This chain uses TRBV30 with TRBJ1-1; 8 nucleotides agree with TRBD1. This CDR3 has 13 residues. J gave up 2 bases and V 5 bases, and 4 bases lay outside the gene matches. CDR1 and CDR2 (germline): GTSNPN, SVGIG (reference sequence). The DNA of the CDR3 is TGTGCCTGGGTGGGGACAGGAAACACTGAAGCTTTCTTT. This gives the protein CAWVGTGNTEAFF.

This clonotype was seen only a few times. The genes are TRBV6-5 and TRBJ1-2; 8 nucleotides match TRBD1. The CDR3 consists of 16 residues. With V trimmed by 0 bases and J by 7 bases, 10 bases remained unmatched. CDR1 is MNHEY, CDR2 SVGAGI, per germline. The CDR3 region has the DNA TGTGCCAGCAGTTACTCCGGGACAGGCACCCGGGGTGGCTACACCTTC. This gives the protein CASSYSGTGTRGGYTF.

This clonotype was picked up many times. The chain recombines TRBV5-1 with TRBJ2-1, with 11 bases that match TRBD1. The germline CDR1 and CDR2 sequences are SGHRS and YFSETQ. V gave up 6 bases and J gave up 8 bases; unmatched junction bases: 10. The CDR3 covers 15 residues. CDR3 region: CASTPVGDRGDEQFF. The CDR3 nucleotides read TGCGCCAGCACTCCAGTAGGGGACAGGGGGGATGAGCAGTTCTTC.

The rearrangement joins TRBV9 to TRBJ2-3; D is uncertain. Germline values: CDR1 SGDLS, CDR2 YYNGEE. V was clipped by 3 bases and J by 6 bases, with 11 bases between them. The CDR3 consists of 13 residues. The CDR3 is CASSGNTVDTQYF. The CDR3 bases are TGTGCCAGCAGCGGGAACACAGTTGATACGCAGTATTTT.

The table lists this clonotype with many counts. The V gene is TRBV6-5, the J gene TRBJ2-5; no definite D call. CDR3 length: 13 amino acids. Looked up from germline, CDR1 is MNHEY and CDR2 is SVGAGI. Trimming took 2 bases from V and 4 from J, leaving 8 bases between them. The CDR3 spells CASSYPGPETQYF. The CDR3 DNA follows: TGTGCCAGCAGTTACCCGGGTCCAGAGACCCAGTACTTC.

This clonotype has a handful of counts. The gene calls are TRBV7-9 and TRBJ2-3; D gene ambiguous. V was clipped by 7 bases and J by 2 bases, with 13 bases between them. From germline, CDR1 is SEHNR and CDR2 FQNEAQ (reference sequence). This CDR3 has 14 amino acids. The CDR3 loop is CASKGGFYTDTQYF. CDR3 nucleotide sequence: TGTGCCAGCAAGGGCGGATTTTACACAGATACGCAGTATTTT.

At least ten counts were recorded for this clonotype. This sequence joins TRBV3-1 and TRBJ2-5; unclear D gene. The V gene lost 5 bases and the J gene lost 2 bases, with 15 bases spanning the gap. CDR1 LGHDT and CDR2 YNNKEL come from the germline V gene (reference sequence). CDR3 length: 15 amino acids. The CDR3 DNA reads as TGTGCCAGCAGCTCTACTCCCGCGCCTCAAGAGACCCAGTACTTC. Translation: CASSSTPAPQETQYF.